This T cell receptor (beta chain) is from a study of cytomegalovirus exposure and HLA in healthy donors. Study-wide background: Assignment to the Caucasian-associated ancestry cluster applied to approximately 80% of the approximately 420 genotyped donors.

In this sample, this clone turned up a few times. The PCR ran on 60 Vbeta and 13 Jbeta primers. Sequenced by immunoSEQ multiplex PCR; TCRdb stores in-frame clones only, minus some. The repertoire holds 100,000 to 120,000 clones, with roughly 71% as singletons. The CDR3 contains 16 residues. CDR1 and CDR2 (germline): SGHDT, YYEEEE. After removal of 2 bases from V and 9 bases from J, the junction contained 11 bases not matched to a gene. Sequenced sample: PBMCs. This TCR was sampled from a man younger than 35 in good health and CMV-seropositive. V gene TRBV5-6 combines with J gene TRBJ2-1; 10 bases map to TRBD2. The CDR3 here is CASSLFQRGGGGEQFF. In nucleotides, the CDR3 is TGTGCCAGCAGCTTATTCCAGCGGGGGGGCGGAGGTGAGCAGTTCTTC.